The 8 T cell receptor beta chains listed next were all sequenced from one sample in a study of response to subunit inactivated influenza vaccine. Each CDR3 protein is one row after TCRdb ran MiXCR on the RT-PCR reads. This sample has some 600,000 distinct CDR3 sequences; approximately 15% occur once, and the top ten carry 6.5% to 8%. This specimen was PBMCs from blood, taken around two weeks before vaccination. The receptors stem from a man over 45 who received an inactivated influenza vaccine.

The rearrangement joins TRBV4-1 to TRBJ2-2; TRBD1 matches 7 bases. V trimming: 3 bases; J trimming: 4 bases; junction bases outside the gene matches: 8. Germline CDR1 MGHRA, CDR2 YSYEKL. The CDR3 spans 16 residues. The CDR3 nucleotides read TGCGCCAGCAGCCATAATAGGGGGCTTGGCACCGGGGAGCTGTTTTTT. Translated: CASSHNRGLGTGELFF.

There are many counts of this clonotype. This chain links TRBV20-1 with TRBJ2-1; 7 bases are a match to TRBD2. V was clipped by 1 base and J by 7 bases; unmatched bases: 10. This CDR3 contains 15 residues. CDR1 and CDR2 from the germline V gene are DFQATT and SNEGSKA (reference sequence). The CDR3 protein is CSARGLRGRENEQFF. The CDR3 coding sequence is TGCAGTGCTAGAGGCCTTCGTGGGAGGGAAAATGAGCAGTTCTTC.

The V and J genes are TRBV28 and TRBJ1-5, with unresolved D. The germline V gene encodes CDR1 MDHEN and CDR2 SYDVKM. Trimming took 2 bases from V and 0 from J, leaving 11 bases between them. This CDR3 comprises 16 residues. Here the CDR3 reads CASSLGYRNSNQPQHF. The CDR3 nucleotides are TGTGCCAGCAGTTTAGGTTACCGAAATAGCAATCAGCCCCAGCATTTT.

This clonotype was seen many times. The rearrangement joins TRBV5-1 to TRBJ2-7; 10 positions match TRBD1. The germline V gene has CDR1 SGHRS and CDR2 YFSETQ. J lost 2 bases, V lost 0 bases, and 5 bases had no gene match. The CDR3 has 16 residues. CDR3 nucleotide sequence: TGCGCCAGCAGCTTGGGGGACAGGGGCCATCCCTACGAGCAGTACTTC. This encodes CASSLGDRGHPYEQYF.

In its sample, this clonotype was seen a few times. V usage is TRBV5-1 and J usage is TRBJ2-5; TRBD1 matches at 7 bases. Per germline, CDR1 SGHRS and CDR2 YFSETQ. This CDR3 contains 15 residues. Losses at the gene ends were 0 bases for V and 1 base for J; bases not matched to a gene: 3. The CDR3 nucleotides are TGCGCCAGCAGCTTGGCCGACAGGGTCCAAGAGACCCAGTACTTC. As protein: CASSLADRVQETQYF.

This clonotype was seen a few times. This chain joins TRBV9 and TRBJ2-4, with no clear D. CDR3 size: 12 residues. Germline CDR1 is SGDLS and CDR2 is YYNGEE. V was trimmed by 0 bases and J by 13 bases, leaving 11 bases between them. The CDR3 bases are TGTGCCAGCAGCGTAGTGACCATTGCCCAGTACTTC. It codes for CASSVVTIAQYF.

This clonotype was found a few times. The chain carries TRBV4-3 and TRBJ2-2, with D perhaps TRBD2 (5 bases). Trimming removed 1 base from V and 8 bases from J, with 11 bases in between. The CDR3 covers 14 residues. Germline loops: CDR1 LGHNA, CDR2 YSLEER. Written as DNA, the CDR3 is TGCGCCAGCAGCCAAGTTCTAGCTGGGGGGGAGCTGTTTTTT. It specifies CASSQVLAGGELFF.

This clonotype was seen many times. V and J are TRBV2 and TRBJ2-7; D call uncertain. Germline-derived CDR1 and CDR2 are SNHLY and FYNNEI. V was clipped by 4 bases and J by 4 bases, with 11 bases between them. The CDR3 is 13 residues long. Here the CDR3 reads CASSVSRKYEQYF. CDR3 DNA sequence: TGTGCCAGCAGTGTATCCAGGAAGTACGAGCAGTACTTC.